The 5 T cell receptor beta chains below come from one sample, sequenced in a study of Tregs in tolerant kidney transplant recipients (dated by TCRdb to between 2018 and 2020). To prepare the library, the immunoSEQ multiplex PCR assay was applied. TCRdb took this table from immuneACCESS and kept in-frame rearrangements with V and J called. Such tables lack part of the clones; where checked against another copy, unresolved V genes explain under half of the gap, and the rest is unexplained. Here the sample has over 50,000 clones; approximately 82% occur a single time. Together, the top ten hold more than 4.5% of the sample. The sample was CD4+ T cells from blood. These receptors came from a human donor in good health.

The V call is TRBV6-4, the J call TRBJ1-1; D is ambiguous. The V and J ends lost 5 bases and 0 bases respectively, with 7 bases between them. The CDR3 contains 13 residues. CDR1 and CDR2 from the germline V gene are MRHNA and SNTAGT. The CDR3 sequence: CASSRRLNTEAFF. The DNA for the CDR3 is TGTGCCAGCAGTCGACGGTTGAACACTGAAGCTTTCTTT.

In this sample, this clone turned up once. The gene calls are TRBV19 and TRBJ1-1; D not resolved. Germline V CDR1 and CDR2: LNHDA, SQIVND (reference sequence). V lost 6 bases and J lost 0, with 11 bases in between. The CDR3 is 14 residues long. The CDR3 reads CASSPGLLNTEAFF. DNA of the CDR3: TGTGCCAGTAGCCCCGGGCTCCTGAACACTGAAGCTTTCTTT.

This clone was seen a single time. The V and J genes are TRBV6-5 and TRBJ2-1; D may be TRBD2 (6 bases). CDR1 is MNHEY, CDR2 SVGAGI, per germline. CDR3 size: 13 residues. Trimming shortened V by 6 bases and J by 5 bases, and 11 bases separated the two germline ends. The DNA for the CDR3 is TGTGCCAGCAGACGGGACTCTCACAATGAGCAGTTCTTC. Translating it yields CASRRDSHNEQFF.

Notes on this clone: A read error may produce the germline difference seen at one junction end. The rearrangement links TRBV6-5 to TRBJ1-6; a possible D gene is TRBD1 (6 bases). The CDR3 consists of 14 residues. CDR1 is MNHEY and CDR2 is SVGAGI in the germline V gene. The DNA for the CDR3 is TGTGCCAGCAGTTGGGGACAAAATAATTCACCCCCCCACTTT. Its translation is CASSWGQNNSPPHF.

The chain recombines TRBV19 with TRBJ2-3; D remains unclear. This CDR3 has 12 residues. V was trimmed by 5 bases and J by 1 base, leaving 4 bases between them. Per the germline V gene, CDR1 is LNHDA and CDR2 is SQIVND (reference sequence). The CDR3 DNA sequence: TGTGCCAGTAGTCGCGGCACAGATACGCAGTATTTT. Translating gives CASSRGTDTQYF.